A selection of T cell receptor beta chains follows, all from one sample in a study of regulatory T cells in long-lasting Graves disease. TCRdb processed the multiplex PCR reads anew with MiXCR; each CDR3 protein has one entry. This sample has approximately 690,000 distinct CDR3 sequences, with around 30% found just once. Sequenced material: peripheral blood mononuclear cells (PBMCs), taken when the disease was refractory, from a patient treated with antithyroid drugs. The receptor set was obtained from a female donor with Graves disease. Each CDR3 is given with its conserved first and last residue. The D gene is left open where the match is weak. Expanded clones are given a class, and other clones once, few, many or no size at all.

v_call,d_call,clone_size,j_call,cdr3_nt,cdr3_aa
TRBV6-1,-,many,TRBJ2-3,TGTGCCAGCAGTGTAATTATTGCGGATAGCACAGATACGCAGTATTTT,CASSVIIADSTDTQYF
TRBV28,-,many,TRBJ1-6,TGTGCCAGCAGTTTGGGGACATCACCCCTCCACTTT,CASSLGTSPLHF
TRBV12-3/TRBV12-4,-,few,TRBJ2-7,TGTGCCAGCAGTGGGCCAGGGAGAGACGAGCAGTACTTC,CASSGPGRDEQYF
TRBV10-2,-,-,TRBJ1-4,TGCGCCAGCAGAGGCGGGGGGGTACTGTTTTTT,CASRGGGVLFF
TRBV5-4,TRBD2,once,TRBJ2-3,TGTGCCAGCAGCTCCGGGACTAGCGTAGTGGGACTCACAGATACGCAGTATTTT,CASSSGTSVVGLTDTQYF
TRBV28,-,many,TRBJ2-7,TGTGCCAGCAGTTCCGGATCGGGCTTCGAGCAGTACTTC,CASSSGSGFEQYF
TRBV11-2,TRBD2,-,TRBJ2-7,TGTGCCAGCAGCTGGTTAGCGGGAGCCCGGGGCGAGCAGTACTTC,CASSWLAGARGEQYF
TRBV28,-,many,TRBJ1-4,TGTGCCAGCAGTTTAGGCCCCGCAACTAATGAAAAACTGTTTTTT,CASSLGPATNEKLFF
TRBV6-1,TRBD1,-,TRBJ2-7,TGTGCCAGCAGTCAACGAAGGACAGGACACAAGATTAAATTC,CASSQRRTGHKIKF
TRBV10-3,-,few,TRBJ2-7,TGTGCCATCAGTGAGTCAGTCGGCGGGGCCCGTAACGAGCAGTACTTC,CAISESVGGARNEQYF
TRBV12-3/TRBV12-4,TRBD1,-,TRBJ1-1,TGTGCCAGCAGCCCCCCCCTGACAGGGGAGGTGGGAGCTTTCTTT,CASSPPLTGEVGAFF
TRBV30,-,-,TRBJ1-6,TGTGCCTGGAGTAAGGGAGCGGTCAATTCACCCCTCCACTTT,CAWSKGAVNSPLHF
TRBV20-1,-,few,TRBJ1-1,TGCAGTGCTAGAGATTACGCTATCGCTGAAGCTTTCTTT,CSARDYAIAEAFF
TRBV28,-,once,TRBJ1-3,TGTGCCAGCAGTTTACCCACTCTGGGAAACACCATATATTTT,CASSLPTLGNTIYF
TRBV29-1,TRBD1,-,TRBJ2-7,TGCAGCGTGACAGGGGTTTCCTACGAGCAGTACTTC,CSVTGVSYEQYF
TRBV2,-,-,TRBJ2-6,TGTGCCAGGTCGGACTTTGGACCGTTCGGGGCCAACGTCCTGACTTTC,CARSDFGPFGANVLTF
TRBV10-3,-,-,TRBJ1-3,TGTGCCATCAGTGACTCGCGCAGCCTCTCTGGAAACACCATATATTTT,CAISDSRSLSGNTIYF
TRBV5-1,-,many,TRBJ1-1,TGCGCCAGCAGGCCGACATTGAACACTGAAGCTTTCTTT,CASRPTLNTEAFF
TRBV19,-,few,TRBJ2-2,TGTGCCATTTCGACCGGGACCTACACCGGGGAGCTGTTTTTT,CAISTGTYTGELFF
TRBV20-1,TRBD2,-,TRBJ2-7,TGCAGTGCTAGGGGCACTAGCGGGGCCGCCTACGAGCAGTACTTC,CSARGTSGAAYEQYF
TRBV29-1,TRBD2,few,TRBJ2-7,TGCAGCGTCAGACTAGCGGGAGGATCCTACGAGCAGTACTTC,CSVRLAGGSYEQYF
TRBV20-1,-,many,TRBJ1-1,TGCAGTGCTAGTGTCAACATGAACACTGAAGCTTTCTTT,CSASVNMNTEAFF
TRBV29-1,TRBD1,few,TRBJ2-7,TGCAGCGCAGAAGCCGGGACAGGAGGATACGAGCAGTACTTC,CSAEAGTGGYEQYF
TRBV5-1,TRBD1,-,TRBJ2-1,TGCGCCAGCAGCTTCGGGACAGCCGACGGCAATGAGCAGTTCTTC,CASSFGTADGNEQFF
TRBV6-2/TRBV6-3,-,-,TRBJ2-7,TGTGCCAGCAGTGAACGGCCAGGGTCGTATTACGAGCAGTACTTC,CASSERPGSYYEQYF
TRBV19,-,-,TRBJ1-5,TGTGCCAGTAGTATTTCCACAATTAGCAATCAGCCCCAGCATTTT,CASSISTISNQPQHF
TRBV25-1,TRBD1,once,TRBJ1-3,TGTGCCAGCTCGACAGGGGCGGGAGGCACCATATATTTT,CASSTGAGGTIYF
TRBV5-6,TRBD1,-,TRBJ2-5,TGTGCCAGCAGCCTGACGGGACAGGATCAAGAGACCCAGTACTTC,CASSLTGQDQETQYF
TRBV11-2,-,many,TRBJ2-2,TGTGCCAGCAGCTTAGATTGGGCCGGGGAGCTGTTTTTT,CASSLDWAGELFF
TRBV7-9,-,-,TRBJ2-5,TGTGCCAGCAGCTTTTCTACAGGGTACCAAGAGACCCAGTACTTC,CASSFSTGYQETQYF
TRBV27,TRBD1,many,TRBJ2-5,TGTGCCAGCAGTTTAACGACAGGGAAGTACCAGTACTTC,CASSLTTGKYQYF
TRBV24-1,TRBD1,few,TRBJ1-5,TGTGCCACCAGTGATCCCTCGACAGGGGGTAGCAATCAGCCCCAGCATTTT,CATSDPSTGGSNQPQHF
TRBV12-3/TRBV12-4,-,-,TRBJ2-2,TGTGCCAGCAGTCCGTCGACGGACACCGGGGAGCTGTTTTTT,CASSPSTDTGELFF
TRBV11-3,-,few,TRBJ2-4,TGTGCCAGCAGCCCCCGGGCAGGGGCGAACATTCAGTACTTC,CASSPRAGANIQYF
TRBV24-1,TRBD1,-,TRBJ1-5,TGTGCCACCAGTGGTACAGGGGTGCAGCCCCAGCATTTT,CATSGTGVQPQHF
TRBV27,-,-,TRBJ2-7,TGTGCCAGCAGTTACCTTGACCGGGATGACGAGCAGTACTTC,CASSYLDRDDEQYF
TRBV2,TRBD1,many,TRBJ2-7,TGTGCCAGCACCCCTGGGGGACAGGGACTTGCCTACGAGCAGTACTTC,CASTPGGQGLAYEQYF
TRBV28,TRBD1,many,TRBJ1-5,TGTGCCAGCAGATTCCCAGGGGGCAGCAATCAGCCCCAGCATTTT,CASRFPGGSNQPQHF
TRBV19,TRBD1,few,TRBJ1-5,TGTGCCAGTAGTCGGACAGGGGGCGAGAGCAATCAGCCCCAGCATTTT,CASSRTGGESNQPQHF
TRBV12-3/TRBV12-4,-,few,TRBJ1-5,TGTGCCAGCAAACCAACACAGGGAGGTAGTCAGCCCCAGCATTTT,CASKPTQGGSQPQHF
TRBV12-5,TRBD2,-,TRBJ2-1,TGTGCTAGTGGTTTGCCGACTAGCGGGAGGGCCTATAATGAGCAGTTCTTC,CASGLPTSGRAYNEQFF
TRBV12-3/TRBV12-4,-,many,TRBJ1-1,TGTGCCAGCACCCCCGATGGCAGGCTGAACACTGAAGCTTTCTTT,CASTPDGRLNTEAFF
TRBV12-3/TRBV12-4,-,many,TRBJ1-2,TGTGCCAGCAGTGGTGCAGGGGTAAGGGACTATGGCTACACCTTC,CASSGAGVRDYGYTF
TRBV2,-,few,TRBJ1-5,TGTGCCAGCAGTGTGAGGGTTCAGCCCCAGCATTTT,CASSVRVQPQHF
TRBV12-3/TRBV12-4,-,many,TRBJ2-5,TGTGCCAGCAGTTTAGAGGGCGGAGGGCCGTTCGAGACCCAGTACTTC,CASSLEGGGPFETQYF
TRBV7-6,TRBD2,-,TRBJ2-7,TGTGCCAGCAGCTCAGTAGCGGGGGCCTACGAGCAGTACTTC,CASSSVAGAYEQYF
TRBV6-4,-,-,TRBJ2-7,TGTGCCAGCGGCAGGGCCTCCTACGAGCAGTACTTC,CASGRASYEQYF
TRBV12-3/TRBV12-4,-,many,TRBJ2-5,TGTGCCAGCTCACCAGATCGAGTAGAGACCCAGTACTTC,CASSPDRVETQYF
TRBV11-1,-,few,TRBJ1-1,TGTGCCAGCAGCACCCTTCGCCTGGGGAACACTGAAGCTTTCTTT,CASSTLRLGNTEAFF
TRBV7-2,-,-,TRBJ2-7,TGTGCCAGCAGCTTAGGTCGGGCTCTCGAGCAGTACTTC,CASSLGRALEQYF
TRBV12-3/TRBV12-4,-,-,TRBJ2-7,TGTGCCAGCGGGGCCGGGGGCTACGAGCAGTACTTC,CASGAGGYEQYF
TRBV15,TRBD1,few,TRBJ1-5,TGTGCCACCAGAGGACAGGGGGCTCAGCCCCAGCATTTT,CATRGQGAQPQHF
TRBV2,-,-,TRBJ1-5,TGTGCCAGCAATGATTCCGGGGGAAATCAGCCCCAGCATTTT,CASNDSGGNQPQHF
TRBV7-3,-,-,TRBJ2-5,TGTGCCAGCAGCTTTACAGGGTCCCAAGAGACCCAGTGCTTC,CASSFTGSQETQCF